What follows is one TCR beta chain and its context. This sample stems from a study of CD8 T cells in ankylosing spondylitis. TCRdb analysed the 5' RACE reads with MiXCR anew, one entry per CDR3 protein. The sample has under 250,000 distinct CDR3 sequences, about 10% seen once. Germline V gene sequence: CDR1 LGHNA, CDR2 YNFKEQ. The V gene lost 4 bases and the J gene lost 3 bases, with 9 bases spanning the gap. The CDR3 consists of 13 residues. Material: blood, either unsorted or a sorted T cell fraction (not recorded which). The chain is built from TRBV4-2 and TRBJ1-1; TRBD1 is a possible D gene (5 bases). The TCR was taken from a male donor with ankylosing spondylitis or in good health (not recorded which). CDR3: CASSPGLHTEAFF. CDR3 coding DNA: TGTGCCAGCAGCCCGGGACTGCACACTGAAGCTTTCTTT.